Listed below are T cell receptor beta chains from one sample, sequenced in a study of T cell repertoires in cytomegalovirus infection. No antigen has been identified for these receptors. TCRdb redid the calling of the reads with MiXCR, one entry per CDR3 protein. This sample has some 560,000 distinct CDR3 sequences, with 40% found just once. This specimen consisted of cultured PBMCs, obtained from culture after CMV antigen stimulation. The receptor source for this set is a human donor in good health (CMV status not recorded). Some clones in this sample may be carry-over from other donors' samples. Each CDR3 is given with its conserved first and last residue. D genes are given only for firm matches. Size is stated for part of the rows, as once, few or many counts, or as a class when the clone is expanded.

D gene: NA; J gene: TRBJ2-1; clone size: NA; V gene: TRBV19; CDR3 protein: CASSIRNEQFF; CDR3 DNA: TGTGCCAGTAGTATCCGCAATGAGCAGTTCTTC
D gene: NA; J gene: TRBJ1-2; clone size: many; V gene: TRBV7-2; CDR3 protein: CASSLSGTEGGYTF; CDR3 DNA: TGTGCCAGCAGCTTGTCCGGCACCGAGGGGGGCTACACCTTC
D gene: TRBD1; J gene: TRBJ2-3; clone size: NA; V gene: TRBV7-3; CDR3 protein: CASSLGLTGEDTQYF; CDR3 DNA: TGTGCCAGCAGCTTAGGGCTGACAGGGGAAGATACGCAGTATTTT
D gene: NA; J gene: TRBJ1-1; clone size: NA; V gene: TRBV7-3; CDR3 protein: CASSTKRDTEAFF; CDR3 DNA: TGTGCCAGCAGCACCAAAAGGGACACTGAAGCTTTCTTT
D gene: NA; J gene: TRBJ2-2; clone size: NA; V gene: TRBV10-3; CDR3 protein: CAIRGQSGELFF; CDR3 DNA: TGTGCCATCCGTGGGCAGTCCGGGGAGCTGTTTTTT
D gene: NA; J gene: TRBJ1-6; clone size: NA; V gene: TRBV6-1; CDR3 protein: CASSDRARGSPLHF; CDR3 DNA: TGTGCCAGCAGTGACAGGGCCCGAGGATCACCCCTCCACTTT
D gene: NA; J gene: TRBJ1-5; clone size: NA; V gene: TRBV6-2/TRBV6-3; CDR3 protein: CASRKGRISNQPQHF; CDR3 DNA: TGTGCCAGCAGAAAAGGCAGGATAAGCAATCAGCCCCAGCATTTT
D gene: TRBD2; J gene: TRBJ2-7; clone size: NA; V gene: TRBV7-2; CDR3 protein: CASSSLAGRYEQYF; CDR3 DNA: TGTGCCAGCAGCTCCCTAGCGGGGCGTTACGAGCAGTACTTC
D gene: TRBD1; J gene: TRBJ2-1; clone size: few; V gene: TRBV5-6; CDR3 protein: CASSHGQGASYNEQFF; CDR3 DNA: TGTGCCAGCAGCCATGGACAGGGGGCCTCCTACAATGAGCAGTTCTTC
D gene: NA; J gene: TRBJ1-1; clone size: NA; V gene: TRBV6-6; CDR3 protein: CASSYNRPEEMNTEAFF; CDR3 DNA: TGTGCCAGCAGTTACAACAGACCGGAGGAAATGAACACTGAAGCTTTCTTT
D gene: NA; J gene: TRBJ2-7; clone size: NA; V gene: TRBV4-1; CDR3 protein: CASSQDQGEQYF; CDR3 DNA: TGCGCCAGCAGCCAAGATCAGGGCGAGCAGTACTTC
D gene: TRBD1; J gene: TRBJ1-4; clone size: NA; V gene: TRBV19; CDR3 protein: CASTTPSPDRGNEKLFF; CDR3 DNA: TGTGCCAGTACCACGCCGAGTCCCGACAGGGGGAATGAAAAACTGTTTTTT